The clone carrying this T cell receptor (beta chain) was detected only a few times. Its target is unknown. The sample comes from a study of T cell repertoires in cytomegalovirus infection. Whole-study findings and limits: Cumulative frequency (of public TCR beta family members) identified carriers of CMV plus the relevant HLA.

CDR1 is WSHSY and CDR2 is SAAADI in the germline V gene. The CDR3 is 14 amino acids. The V gene end was trimmed by 10 bases and the J gene end by 2 bases; junction bases not matched to a gene: 6. TCRdb ran MiXCR on the reads and lists one entry per CDR3 protein. The table shows about 890,000 distinct CDR3 sequences, with approximately 31% occurring only once. This TCR came from a human donor in good health (CMV status not recorded). Some clones in this sample may be carry-over from other donors' samples. V is TRBV10-2 and J is TRBJ2-3, with 10 bases lining up with TRBD2. The sample consisted of cultured CD8+ T cells from PBMCs, taken from culture after CMV antigen stimulation. In DNA form, the CDR3 reads TGCGCCACTATTAGCGGGGGGAACACAGATACGCAGTATTTT. This gives the protein CATISGGNTDTQYF.